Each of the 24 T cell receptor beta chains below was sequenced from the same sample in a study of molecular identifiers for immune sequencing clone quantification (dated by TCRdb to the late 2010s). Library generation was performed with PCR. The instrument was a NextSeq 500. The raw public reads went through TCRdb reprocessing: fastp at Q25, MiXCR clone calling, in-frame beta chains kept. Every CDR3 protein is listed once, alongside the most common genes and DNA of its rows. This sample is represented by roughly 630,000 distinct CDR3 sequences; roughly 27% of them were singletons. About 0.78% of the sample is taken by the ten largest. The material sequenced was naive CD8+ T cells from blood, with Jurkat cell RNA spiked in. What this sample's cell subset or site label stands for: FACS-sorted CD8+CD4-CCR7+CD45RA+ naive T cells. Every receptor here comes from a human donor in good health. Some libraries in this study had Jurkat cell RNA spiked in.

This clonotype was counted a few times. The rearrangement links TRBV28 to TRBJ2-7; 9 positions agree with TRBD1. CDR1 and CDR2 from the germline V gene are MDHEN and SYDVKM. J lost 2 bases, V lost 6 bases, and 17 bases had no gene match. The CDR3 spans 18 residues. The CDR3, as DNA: TGTGCCAGCAGAACGTCCACGGCGCGGGGACAGGGCGCCTACGAGCAGTACTTC. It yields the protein CASRTSTARGQGAYEQYF.

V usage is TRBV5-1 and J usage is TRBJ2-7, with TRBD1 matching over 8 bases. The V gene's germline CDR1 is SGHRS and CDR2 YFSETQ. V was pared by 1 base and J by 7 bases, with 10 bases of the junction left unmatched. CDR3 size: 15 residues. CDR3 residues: CASSLTGQGLGEQYF. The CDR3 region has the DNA TGCGCCAGCAGCTTGACCGGACAGGGCCTGGGGGAGCAGTACTTC.

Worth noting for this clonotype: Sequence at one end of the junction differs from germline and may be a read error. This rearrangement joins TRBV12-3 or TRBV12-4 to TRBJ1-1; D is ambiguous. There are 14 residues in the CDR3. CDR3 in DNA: TGTACCAGCAGTTTAGGGCAGCTGAACACTGAAGCTTTCTTT. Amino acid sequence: CTSSLGQLNTEAFF.

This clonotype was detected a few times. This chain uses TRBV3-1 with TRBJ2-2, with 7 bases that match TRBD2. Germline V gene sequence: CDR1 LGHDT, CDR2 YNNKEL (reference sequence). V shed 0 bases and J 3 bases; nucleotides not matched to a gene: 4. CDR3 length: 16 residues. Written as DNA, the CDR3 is TGTGCCAGCAGCCAAGAAGCCCGGGGGGACACCGGGGAGCTGTTTTTT. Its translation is CASSQEARGDTGELFF. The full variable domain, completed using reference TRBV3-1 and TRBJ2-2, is DTAVSQTPKYLVTQMGNDKSIKCEQNLGHDTMYWYKQDSKKFLKIMFSYNNKELIINETVPNRFSPKSPDKAHLNLHINSLELGDSAVYFCASSQEARGDTGELFFGEGSRLTVL.

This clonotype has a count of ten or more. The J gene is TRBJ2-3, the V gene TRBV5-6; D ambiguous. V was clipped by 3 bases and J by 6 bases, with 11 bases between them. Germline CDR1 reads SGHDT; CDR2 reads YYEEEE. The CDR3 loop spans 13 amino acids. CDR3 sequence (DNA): TGTGCCAGCAGCTCGAACCAAGGGGATACGCAGTATTTT. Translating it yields CASSSNQGDTQYF.

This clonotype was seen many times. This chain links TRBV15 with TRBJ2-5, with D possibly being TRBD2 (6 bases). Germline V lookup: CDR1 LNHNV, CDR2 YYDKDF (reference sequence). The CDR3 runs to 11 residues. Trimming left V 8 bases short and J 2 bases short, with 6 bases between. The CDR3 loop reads CATGGQETQYF. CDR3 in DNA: TGTGCCACCGGAGGGCAAGAGACCCAGTACTTC.

CDR3 DNA: TGTGCCAGCAGCGAGACAAATAAGGATTATGGCTACACCTTC. Amino acids: CASSETNKDYGYTF. This rearrangement joins TRBV9 to TRBJ1-2; D remains ambiguous. The CDR3 length is 14 residues. The V and J ends lost 3 bases and 5 bases respectively, with 14 bases between them. Germline-derived CDR1 and CDR2 are SGDLS and YYNGEE.

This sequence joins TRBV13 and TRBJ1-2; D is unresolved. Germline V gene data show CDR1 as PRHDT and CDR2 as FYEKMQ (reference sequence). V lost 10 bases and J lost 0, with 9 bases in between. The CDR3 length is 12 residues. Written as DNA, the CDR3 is TGTGCCATAGGACGCCCTAACTATGGCTACACCTTC. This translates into CAIGRPNYGYTF.

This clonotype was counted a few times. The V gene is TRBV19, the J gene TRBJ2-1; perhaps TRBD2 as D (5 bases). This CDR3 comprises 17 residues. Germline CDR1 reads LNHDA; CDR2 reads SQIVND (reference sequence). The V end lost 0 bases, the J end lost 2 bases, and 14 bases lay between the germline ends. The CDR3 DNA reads TGTGCCAGTAGTATAGATGAGTTCAGCGGCGCCTACAATGAGCAGTTCTTC. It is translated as CASSIDEFSGAYNEQFF.

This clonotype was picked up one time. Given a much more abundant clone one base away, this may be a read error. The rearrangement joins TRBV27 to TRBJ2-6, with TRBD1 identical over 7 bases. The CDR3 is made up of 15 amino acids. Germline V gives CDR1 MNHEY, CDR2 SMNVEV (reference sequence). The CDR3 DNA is TGTGCCTGCAGTTATCAGGGGGCTGGGGCCAACGTCCTGACTTTC. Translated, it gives CACSYQGAGANVLTF.

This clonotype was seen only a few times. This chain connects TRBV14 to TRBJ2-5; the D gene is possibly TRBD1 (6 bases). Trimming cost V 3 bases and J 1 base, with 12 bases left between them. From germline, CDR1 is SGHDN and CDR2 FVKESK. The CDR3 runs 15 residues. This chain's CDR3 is CASSQNRDSQETQYF. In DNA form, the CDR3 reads TGTGCCAGCAGCCAGAACAGGGATTCCCAAGAGACCCAGTACTTC.

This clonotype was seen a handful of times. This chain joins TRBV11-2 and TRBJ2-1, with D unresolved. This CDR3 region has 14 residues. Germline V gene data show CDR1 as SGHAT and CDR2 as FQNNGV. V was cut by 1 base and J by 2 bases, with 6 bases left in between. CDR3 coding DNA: TGTGCCAGCAGCTTAGTACCGACCTACAATGAGCAGTTCTTC. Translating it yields CASSLVPTYNEQFF.

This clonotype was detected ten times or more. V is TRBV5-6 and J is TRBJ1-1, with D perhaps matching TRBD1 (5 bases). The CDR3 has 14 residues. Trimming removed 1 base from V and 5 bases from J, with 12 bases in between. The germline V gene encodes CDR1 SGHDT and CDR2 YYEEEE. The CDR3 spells CASSLRGRRTEAFF. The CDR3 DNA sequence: TGTGCCAGCAGCTTGCGGGGGAGGAGGACTGAAGCTTTCTTT.

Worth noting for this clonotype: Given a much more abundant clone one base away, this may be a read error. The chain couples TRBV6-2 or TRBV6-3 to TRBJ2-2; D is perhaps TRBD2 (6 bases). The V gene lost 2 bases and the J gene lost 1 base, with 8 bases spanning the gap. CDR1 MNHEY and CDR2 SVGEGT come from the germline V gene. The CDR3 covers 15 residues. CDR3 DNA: TGTGCCAGCAGTTACAGGCGGGGGAACACCGGGGAGCTGTTTTTT. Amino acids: CASSYRRGNTGELFF.

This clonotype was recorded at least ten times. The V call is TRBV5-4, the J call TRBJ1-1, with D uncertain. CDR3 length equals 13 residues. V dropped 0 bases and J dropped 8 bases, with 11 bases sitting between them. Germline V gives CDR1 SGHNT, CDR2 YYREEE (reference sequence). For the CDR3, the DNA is TGTGCCAGCAGCTTGGGGCAAGGTCCCGAAGCTTTCTTT. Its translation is CASSLGQGPEAFF.

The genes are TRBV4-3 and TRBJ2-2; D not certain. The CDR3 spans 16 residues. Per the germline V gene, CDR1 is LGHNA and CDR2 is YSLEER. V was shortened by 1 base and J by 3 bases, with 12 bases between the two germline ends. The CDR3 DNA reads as TGCGCCAGCAGCCAAGGCTTGTACATAGACACCGGGGAGCTGTTTTTT. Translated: CASSQGLYIDTGELFF.

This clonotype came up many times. The CDR3 nucleotides are TGTGCCAGCAGTTTAACCAGGGCCACCTACGAGCAGTACTTC. As protein: CASSLTRATYEQYF. This sequence joins TRBV28 and TRBJ2-7; possible D gene TRBD1, 5 bases. There are 14 residues in the CDR3. Germline-derived CDR1 and CDR2 are MDHEN and SYDVKM. V lost 2 bases and J 2 bases, leaving 10 bases between the germline ends.

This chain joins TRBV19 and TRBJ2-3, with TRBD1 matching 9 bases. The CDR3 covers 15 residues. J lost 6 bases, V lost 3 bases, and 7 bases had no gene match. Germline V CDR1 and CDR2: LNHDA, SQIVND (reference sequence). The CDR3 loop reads CASSIGTGFDDTQYF. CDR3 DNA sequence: TGTGCCAGTAGTATTGGGACAGGGTTCGATGATACGCAGTATTTT.

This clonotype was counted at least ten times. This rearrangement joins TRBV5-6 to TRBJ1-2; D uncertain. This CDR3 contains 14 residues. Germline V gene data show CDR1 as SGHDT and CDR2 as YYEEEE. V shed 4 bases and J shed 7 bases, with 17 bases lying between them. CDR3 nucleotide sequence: TGTGCCAGCAGCGTCTTAGACTCATTGCCTGGCTACACCTTC. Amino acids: CASSVLDSLPGYTF. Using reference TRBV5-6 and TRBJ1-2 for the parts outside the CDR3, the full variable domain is DAGVTQSPTHLIKTRGQQVTLRCSPKSGHDTVSWYQQALGQGPQFIFQYYEEEERQRGNFPDRFSGHQFPNYSSELNVNALLLGDSALYLCASSVLDSLPGYTFGSGTRLTVV.

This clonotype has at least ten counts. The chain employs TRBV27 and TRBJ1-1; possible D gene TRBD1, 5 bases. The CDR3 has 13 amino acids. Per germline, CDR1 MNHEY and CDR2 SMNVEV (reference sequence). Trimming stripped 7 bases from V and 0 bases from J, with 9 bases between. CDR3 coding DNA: TGTGCCAGCATGTGGACACTGAACACTGAAGCTTTCTTT. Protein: CASMWTLNTEAFF.

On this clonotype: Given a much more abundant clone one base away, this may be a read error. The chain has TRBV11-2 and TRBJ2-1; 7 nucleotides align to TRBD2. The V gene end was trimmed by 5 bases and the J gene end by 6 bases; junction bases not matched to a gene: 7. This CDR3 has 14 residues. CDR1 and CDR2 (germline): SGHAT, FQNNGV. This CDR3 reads CASSPGTIPNEQFF. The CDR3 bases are TGTGCCAGCAGCCCTGGGACTATCCCCAATGAGCAGTTCTTC.

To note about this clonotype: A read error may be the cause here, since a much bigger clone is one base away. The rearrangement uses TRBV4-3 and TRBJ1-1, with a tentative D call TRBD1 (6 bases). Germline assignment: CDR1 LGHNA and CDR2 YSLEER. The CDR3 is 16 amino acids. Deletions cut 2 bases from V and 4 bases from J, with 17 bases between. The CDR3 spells CASSQTGGPLSTEAFF. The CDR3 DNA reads TGCGCCAGCAGCCAAACCGGGGGCCCACTCAGCACTGAAGCTTTCTTT.

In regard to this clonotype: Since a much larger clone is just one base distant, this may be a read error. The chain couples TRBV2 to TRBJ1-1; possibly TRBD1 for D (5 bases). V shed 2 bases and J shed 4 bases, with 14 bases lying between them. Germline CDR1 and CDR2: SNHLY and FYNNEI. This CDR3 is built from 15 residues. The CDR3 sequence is CASSEPGDALTEAFF. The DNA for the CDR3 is TGTGCCAGCAGTGAACCGGGGGACGCCCTCACTGAAGCTTTCTTT.

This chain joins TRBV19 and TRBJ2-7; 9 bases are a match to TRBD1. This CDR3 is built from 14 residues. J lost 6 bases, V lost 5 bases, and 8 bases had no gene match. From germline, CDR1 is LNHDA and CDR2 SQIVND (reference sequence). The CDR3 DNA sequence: TGTGCCAGTAGTTCCGGACAGGGGTTCGGCGAGCAGTACTTC. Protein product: CASSSGQGFGEQYF.